The next 6 T cell receptor beta chains were all read from a single sample in a study of cytomegalovirus exposure and HLA in healthy donors. PCR primers comprised 60 Vbeta and 13 Jbeta primers. This table comes from immunoSEQ multiplex PCR, and its TCRdb copy is limited to in-frame clones, with some not included. This sample carries 150,000 or so clones, about 79% of them seen once, and the ten largest clones take roughly 13%. The sequenced material came from PBMCs. The receptors derive from a man aged 50 to 60 in good health and CMV-seropositive.

CDR3 bases: TGCGCCAGCAGCTTAGGGACAGGGGGCTCGCAAGAGAGGAACACTGAAGCTTTCTTT. This translates into CASSLGTGGSQERNTEAFF. V and J are TRBV5-1 and TRBJ1-1; 12 bases fit TRBD1. Germline assignment: CDR1 SGHRS and CDR2 YFSETQ. CDR3 length equals 19 residues. V was clipped by 2 bases and J by 1 base; unmatched bases: 12.

In this sample, this clone turned up a few times. The chain employs TRBV6-6 and TRBJ1-1; maybe TRBD1 (5 bases). The germline gives CDR1 MNHNY, CDR2 SVGAGI (reference sequence). The length of the CDR3 is 14 residues. With 5 bases removed from V and 1 base from J, the gap between germline ends came to 11 bases. The CDR3 spells CASSPRQTNTEAFF. The CDR3 DNA reads TGTGCCAGCAGTCCCCGACAGACGAACACTGAAGCTTTCTTT.

This chain joins TRBV10-3 and TRBJ2-7, with 7 bases identical to TRBD1. There are 11 residues in the CDR3. Germline-derived CDR1 and CDR2 are ENHRY and SYGVKD. V gave up 11 bases and J gave up 2 bases; unmatched junction bases: 3. The CDR3 coding sequence is TGTGCCGTTGGGACAGCCTACGAGCAGTACTTC. Its protein product is CAVGTAYEQYF.

DNA of the CDR3: TGTGCCAGCAGCACCCCGACAGGGTCCTATAATTCACCCCTCCACTTT. Protein sequence: CASSTPTGSYNSPLHF. V usage is TRBV9 and J usage is TRBJ1-6, with 7 nucleotides matching TRBD1. V was pared by 4 bases and J by 1 base, with 5 bases of the junction left unmatched. CDR1 is SGDLS and CDR2 is YYNGEE in the germline V gene. The CDR3 consists of 16 residues.

The chain employs TRBV7-9 and TRBJ2-7, with 12 nucleotides matching TRBD1. Germline lookup yields CDR1 SEHNR and CDR2 FQNEAQ (reference sequence). V lost 4 bases, J lost 7 bases, and 8 bases stayed unmatched. CDR3 length: 15 residues. CDR3 loop: CASSSPGQGAREQYF. DNA for the CDR3: TGTGCCAGCAGCTCCCCGGGACAGGGGGCCCGGGAGCAGTACTTC.

V usage is TRBV7-9 and J usage is TRBJ1-2, with D perhaps TRBD1 (6 bases). Trimming took off 2 bases at V and 6 bases at J, with 16 bases between the two ends. CDR3 length equals 15 residues. Germline CDR1 is SEHNR and CDR2 is FQNEAQ (reference sequence). CDR3 coding DNA: TGTGCCAGCAGCTTACTAGGGGGAACGTATGATGGCTACACCTTC. Residues: CASSLLGGTYDGYTF.